This T cell receptor (beta chain) was recovered during a study of blood T cell repertoires in COVID-19. Study as a whole: In each case, the material was cDNA or gDNA derived from T cells, B-cell-depleted T cells, or PBMCs.

Libraries were prepared by immunoSEQ multiplex PCR; TCRdb keeps only in-frame clonotypes and omits some of them. This sample has more than 200,000 clones, with roughly nine tenths found just once. There are 13 residues in the CDR3. CDR1 and CDR2 from the germline V gene are LNHDA and SQIVND (reference sequence). The V and J ends lost 5 bases and 3 bases, in that order; junction bases with no gene match: 0. This sequence originates from a woman aged 45 to 65 with COVID-19, enrolled during active disease. This chain uses TRBV19 with TRBJ2-3; 9 bases fit TRBD1. Specimen: peripheral blood. CDR3 DNA: TGTGCCAGTAGTGGGACAGGGACAGATACGCAGTATTTT. Its translation: CASSGTGTDTQYF.